The 10 T cell receptor beta chains given below trace back to one sample, sequenced in a study of blood T cell repertoires in COVID-19. Method: immunoSEQ multiplex PCR; TCRdb's copy keeps in-frame clones and lacks some. The repertoire holds some 72,000 clones, with around 80% as singletons. Sequenced input: peripheral blood. The receptors shown here come from a man in his forties or fifties with COVID-19, enrolled during active disease.

This clone was counted a single time. The genes are TRBV5-4 and TRBJ2-5; D gene uncertain. The germline V and J ends were trimmed by 0 bases and 5 bases, with 5 bases remaining between them. Germline loops: CDR1 SGHNT, CDR2 YYREEE (reference sequence). This CDR3 spans 12 amino acids. The CDR3 is CASSLAGETQYF. The CDR3 bases are TGTGCCAGCAGCTTGGCCGGGGAGACCCAGTACTTC.

The chain recombines TRBV9 with TRBJ2-4, with TRBD2 matching over 7 bases. Germline V lookup: CDR1 SGDLS, CDR2 YYNGEE. The CDR3 is 16 residues long. The V segment lost 0 bases and the J segment 0 bases; nucleotides outside the gene matches: 3. The CDR3 DNA reads TGTGCCAGCAGCGTAGGCGGGGGAGAAGCCAAAAACATTCAGTACTTC. Protein: CASSVGGGEAKNIQYF.

The chain employs TRBV6-2 or TRBV6-3 and TRBJ2-5; D remains unclear. The germline gives CDR1 MNHEY, CDR2 SVGEGT. V was trimmed by 6 bases and J by 6 bases, leaving 11 bases between them. The CDR3 consists of 12 residues. Here the CDR3 reads CASSPTAKTQYF. The CDR3 DNA follows: TGTGCCAGCAGCCCTACTGCGAAGACCCAGTACTTC.

The chain employs TRBV4-1 and TRBJ2-1, with 8 bases matching TRBD1. Germline V gene data show CDR1 as MGHRA and CDR2 as YSYEKL. Germline trimming cut 2 bases from V and 12 bases from J; bases unmatched to any gene: 24. The CDR3 is 19 residues long. CDR3 residues: CASSQLGQATRSQFHGQFF. Written as DNA, the CDR3 is TGCGCCAGCAGCCAACTGGGACAGGCGACTAGGTCCCAATTCCATGGGCAGTTCTTC.

The V and J genes are TRBV30 and TRBJ1-5, with D uncertain. The germline gives CDR1 GTSNPN, CDR2 SVGIG (reference sequence). CDR3 length equals 13 residues. V dropped 2 bases and J dropped 0 bases, with 5 bases sitting between them. The chain's CDR3 is CAWSPDSNQPQHF. Here the CDR3 DNA reads TGTGCCTGGAGTCCAGATAGCAATCAGCCCCAGCATTTT. Drawing the rest from reference TRBV30 and TRBJ1-5, the complete variable domain is SQTIHQWPATLVQPVGSPLSLECTVEGTSNPNLYWYRQAAGRGLQLLFYSVGIGQISSEVPQNLSASRPQDRQFILSSKKLLLSDSGFYLCAWSPDSNQPQHFGDGTRLSIL.

The chain is built from TRBV7-8 and TRBJ2-1; TRBD2 matches at 8 bases. The CDR3 has 19 amino acids. V trimming: 5 bases; J trimming: 4 bases; junction bases outside the gene matches: 19. Germline V CDR1 and CDR2: SGHVS, FQNEAQ. The CDR3 DNA follows: TGTGCCAGCAGCCCCGGTGGGGGGAGAACTAGCGGCCTTTACAATGAGCAGTTCTTC. The encoded protein is CASSPGGGRTSGLYNEQFF.

This chain links TRBV2 with TRBJ2-4, with TRBD2 matching over 16 bases. CDR3 size: 18 residues. Trimming cost V 8 bases and J 1 base; bases outside gene matches: 8. The germline CDR1 and CDR2 sequences are SNHLY and FYNNEI. CDR3 DNA sequence: TGTGCCAGCGCGGGACTAGCGGGAGGGGGCCTGGCCAAAAACATTCAGTACTTC. This sequence encodes CASAGLAGGGLAKNIQYF.

V and J are TRBV24-1 and TRBJ2-7; 7 bases agree with TRBD1. The CDR3 spans 16 residues. Germline CDR1 KGHDR, CDR2 SFDVKD. The V and J ends lost 4 bases and 7 bases, in that order; junction bases with no gene match: 15. The CDR3 sequence is CATSDSGGPGGREQYF. DNA of the CDR3: TGTGCCACCAGTGACTCCGGCGGGCCAGGGGGACGGGAGCAGTACTTC.

This clone showed up just once. The chain is built from TRBV9 and TRBJ2-3, with a possible D match to TRBD1 (6 bases). V lost 0 bases and J lost 4, with 12 bases in between. Germline V gene data show CDR1 as SGDLS and CDR2 as YYNGEE. This CDR3 has 15 amino acids. CDR3 sequence reads: CASSVAQGLADTQYF. CDR3 sequence (DNA): TGTGCCAGCAGCGTAGCTCAGGGGCTGGCAGATACGCAGTATTTT.

The chain employs TRBV5-4 and TRBJ2-1, with 8 positions matching TRBD1. The CDR3 loop spans 16 amino acids. CDR1 and CDR2 from the germline V gene are SGHNT and YYREEE (reference sequence). J was trimmed by 5 bases and V by 4 bases; bases with no gene match: 11. The CDR3 DNA follows: TGTGCCAGCAGCCCACCCAACAGGGGGAGAAACAATGAGCAGTTCTTC. Protein sequence: CASSPPNRGRNNEQFF.